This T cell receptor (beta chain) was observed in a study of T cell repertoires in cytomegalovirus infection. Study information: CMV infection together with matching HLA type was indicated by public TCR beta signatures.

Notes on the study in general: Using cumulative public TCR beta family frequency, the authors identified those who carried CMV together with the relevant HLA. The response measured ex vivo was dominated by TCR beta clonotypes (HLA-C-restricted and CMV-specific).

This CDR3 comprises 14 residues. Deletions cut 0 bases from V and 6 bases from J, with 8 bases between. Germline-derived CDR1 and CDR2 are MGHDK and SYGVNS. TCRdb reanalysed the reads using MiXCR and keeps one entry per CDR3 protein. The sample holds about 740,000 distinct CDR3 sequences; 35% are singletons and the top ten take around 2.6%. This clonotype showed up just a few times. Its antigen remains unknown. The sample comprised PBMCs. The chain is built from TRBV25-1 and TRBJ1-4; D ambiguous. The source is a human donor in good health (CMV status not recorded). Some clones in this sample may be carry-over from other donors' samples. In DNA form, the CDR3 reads TGTGCCAGCAGTGAATATTCCGGGGATGAAAAACTGTTTTTT. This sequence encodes CASSEYSGDEKLFF.